The 31 T cell receptor beta chains below all came from one sample that was sequenced in a study of blood T cell repertoires in COVID-19. Method: immunoSEQ multiplex PCR; TCRdb's copy keeps in-frame clones and lacks some. The sample has over 200,000 clones, over 80% seen once. Input material: peripheral blood. The receptor source for this set is a man aged 35-49 years with acute or convalescent COVID-19.

J is TRBJ1-5 and V is TRBV6-5; 7 bases align to TRBD1. Germline-derived CDR1 and CDR2 are MNHEY and SVGAGI. J gave up 5 bases and V 5 bases, and 6 bases lay outside the gene matches. CDR3 length equals 14 residues. The CDR3 bases are TGTGCCAGCAGTCCGACAGGGAACGATCAGCCCCAGCATTTT. It is translated as CASSPTGNDQPQHF.

This chain uses TRBV5-4 with TRBJ2-3; 9 bases are shared with TRBD2. This CDR3 comprises 14 residues. Losses at the gene ends were 5 bases for V and 7 bases for J; bases not matched to a gene: 8. Germline lookup yields CDR1 SGHNT and CDR2 YYREEE (reference sequence). CDR3 region: CASRRGPSGNTQYF. CDR3 in DNA: TGTGCCAGCAGACGGGGACCTAGCGGGAATACGCAGTATTTT.

The V call is TRBV10-3, the J call TRBJ1-1; 10 bases are a match to TRBD1. The V and J ends lost 7 bases and 1 base, in that order; junction bases with no gene match: 3. CDR3 length: 14 amino acids. CDR1 is ENHRY, CDR2 SYGVKD, per germline. CDR3 bases: TGTGCCATCACCGGGGACAGGGGGAACACTGAAGCTTTCTTT. Protein: CAITGDRGNTEAFF.

The rearrangement links TRBV29-1 to TRBJ1-2; 10 bases align to TRBD1. The CDR3 has 15 amino acids. The germline V gene has CDR1 SQVTM and CDR2 ANQGSEA. The ends lost 2 bases at V and 4 bases at J; junction bases unmatched: 7. The chain's CDR3 is CSVEPGQGGIYGYTF. CDR3 in DNA: TGCAGCGTTGAACCTGGACAGGGGGGAATCTATGGCTACACCTTC.

The chain employs TRBV2 and TRBJ2-7, with D perhaps TRBD2 (6 bases). The CDR3 loop spans 15 amino acids. CDR1 SNHLY and CDR2 FYNNEI come from the germline V gene. V lost 6 bases, J lost 0 bases, and 15 bases lay in between. The CDR3 nucleotides are TGTGCCAGCAGGAAAACCACTAGCTACTCCTACGAGCAGTACTTC. Residues: CASRKTTSYSYEQYF. The full variable domain, with the rest looked up from reference TRBV2 and TRBJ2-7, is EPEVTQTPSHQVTQMGQEVILRCVPISNHLYFYWYRQILGQKVEFLVSFYNNEISEKSEIFDDQFSVERPDGSNFTLKIRSTKLEDSAMYFCASRKTTSYSYEQYFGPGTRLTVT.

This chain joins TRBV19 and TRBJ2-5; D may be TRBD2 (5 bases). V was clipped by 3 bases and J by 0 bases, with 11 bases between them. This CDR3 contains 15 residues. CDR1 is LNHDA, CDR2 SQIVND, per germline (reference sequence). The CDR3 DNA sequence: TGTGCCAGTAGTATGATAGAGGGCTACCAAGAGACCCAGTACTTC. It is translated as CASSMIEGYQETQYF.

This rearrangement joins TRBV10-2 to TRBJ1-2, with unresolved D. Germline values: CDR1 WSHSY, CDR2 SAAADI. The CDR3 has 16 residues. The V end lost 1 base, the J end lost 4 bases, and 16 bases lay between the germline ends. The CDR3 coding sequence is TGCGCCAGCAGTGAGTTCAAGACTGCTCATCTCTATGGCTACACCTTC. Its protein product is CASSEFKTAHLYGYTF.

The J gene is TRBJ2-1, the V gene TRBV7-8; TRBD2 aligns across 7 bases. Germline V gene lookup returns CDR1 SGHVS and CDR2 FQNEAQ. J lost 6 bases, V lost 5 bases, and 13 bases had no gene match. The CDR3 sequence is 16 residues long. The DNA of the CDR3 is TGTGCCAGCAGCCCAAGCGGGGCCCGTACGGGCAATGAGCAGTTCTTC. It translates to CASSPSGARTGNEQFF.

This chain joins TRBV5-1 and TRBJ2-7; TRBD1 agrees at 7 bases. The CDR3 spans 16 residues. The V and J ends lost 4 bases and 2 bases, in that order; junction bases with no gene match: 12. Germline CDR1 reads SGHRS; CDR2 reads YFSETQ. The CDR3 region is CASSPTDTGATYEQYF. The CDR3 DNA reads as TGCGCCAGCAGCCCAACCGATACAGGGGCCACCTACGAGCAGTACTTC.

This clone was observed a handful of times. The gene calls are TRBV7-2 and TRBJ2-2; D possibly corresponds to TRBD2 (6 bases). CDR3 length: 15 amino acids. Trimming removed 5 bases at V and 5 bases at J, with 15 bases between. CDR1 SGHTA and CDR2 FQGNSA come from the germline V gene. The CDR3 sequence: CASSGAGRRTGELFF. Here the CDR3 DNA reads TGTGCCAGCAGCGGGGCGGGAAGACGGACCGGGGAGCTGTTTTTT.

V usage is TRBV7-8 and J usage is TRBJ2-7; 9 bases line up with TRBD2. Germline CDR1 is SGHVS and CDR2 is FQNEAQ. V dropped 4 bases and J dropped 2; count of bases not matched to a gene: 3. The CDR3 loop spans 14 amino acids. The chain's CDR3 is CASSYASGTYEQYF. In DNA form, the CDR3 reads TGTGCCAGCAGCTACGCTAGCGGGACCTACGAGCAGTACTTC. Drawing the rest from reference TRBV7-8 and TRBJ2-7, the complete variable domain is GAGVSQSPRYKVAKRGQDVALRCDPISGHVSLFWYQQALGQGPEFLTYFQNEAQLDKSGLPSDRFFAERPEGSVSTLKIQRTQQEDSAVYLCASSYASGTYEQYFGPGTRLTVT.

The chain uses TRBV7-8 and TRBJ1-1; possibly TRBD1 for D (5 bases). The V end lost 5 bases, the J end lost 1 base, and 14 bases lay between the germline ends. Germline CDR1 is SGHVS and CDR2 is FQNEAQ. This CDR3 comprises 15 residues. The CDR3 nucleotides read TGTGCCAGCAGCCCATGGCGGGACGGGAACACTGAAGCTTTCTTT. Amino acids: CASSPWRDGNTEAFF.

This chain links TRBV9 with TRBJ1-1; D unresolved. Trimming took 4 bases from V and 2 from J, leaving 18 bases between them. Germline V lookup: CDR1 SGDLS, CDR2 YYNGEE. The CDR3 has 16 amino acids. CDR3 DNA sequence: TGTGCCAGCAGCTCTACCCTGAGGACGGGAAACACTGAAGCTTTCTTT. This sequence encodes CASSSTLRTGNTEAFF.

V usage is TRBV15 and J usage is TRBJ2-1, with TRBD2 identical over 11 bases. V shed 0 bases and J 4 bases; nucleotides not matched to a gene: 5. This CDR3 is 17 amino acids long. CDR1 and CDR2 (germline): LNHNV, YYDKDF (reference sequence). The CDR3 is CATSRDPLAGGYNEQFF. CDR3 sequence (DNA): TGTGCCACCAGCAGAGATCCCCTAGCGGGAGGTTACAATGAGCAGTTCTTC. The whole variable domain, remainder taken from reference TRBV15 and TRBJ2-1, is DAMVIQNPRYQVTQFGKPVTLSCSQTLNHNVMYWYQQKSSQAPKLLFHYYDKDFNNEADTPDNFQSRRPNTSFCFLDIRSPGLGDTAMYLCATSRDPLAGGYNEQFFGPGTRLTVL.

This sequence joins TRBV4-1 and TRBJ2-1; TRBD2 agrees at 8 bases. The germline V gene has CDR1 MGHRA and CDR2 YSYEKL. There are 16 residues in the CDR3. Losses at the gene ends were 4 bases for V and 8 bases for J; bases not matched to a gene: 13. The CDR3 nucleotides are TGCGCCAGCAGCCCCGGACTAGCTTTGAAGATCGATGAGCAGTTCTTC. It is translated as CASSPGLALKIDEQFF.

This chain links TRBV6-5 with TRBJ1-5; TRBD1 is a possible D gene (6 bases). CDR3 size: 15 residues. The V gene's germline CDR1 is MNHEY and CDR2 SVGAGI. V was trimmed by 6 bases and J by 5 bases, leaving 17 bases between them. CDR3 bases: TGTGCCAGCAGGTCGATACAGGGTGGGGATCAGCCCCAGCATTTT. It yields the protein CASRSIQGGDQPQHF.

The V call is TRBV19, the J call TRBJ1-1; possible D gene TRBD1, 6 bases. V was cut by 4 bases and J by 1 base, with 10 bases left in between. Germline V gene sequence: CDR1 LNHDA, CDR2 SQIVND (reference sequence). This CDR3 has 14 amino acids. CDR3 protein: CASSNRAQNTEAFF. The CDR3, as DNA: TGTGCCAGTAGTAACAGGGCCCAGAACACTGAAGCTTTCTTT.

This chain links TRBV18 with TRBJ1-2; D might be TRBD1 (5 bases). V shed 1 base and J shed 0 bases, with 15 bases lying between them. The CDR3 has 17 amino acids. The germline V gene encodes CDR1 KGHSH and CDR2 LQKENI. The CDR3 nucleotides read TGTGCCAGCTCACCACTTTCAGGGTACAGTCCTAACTATGGCTACACCTTC. Its translation is CASSPLSGYSPNYGYTF.

The CDR3 sequence: CASSLARGVGTDTQYF. The DNA of the CDR3 is TGTGCCAGCAGCTTGGCCAGGGGGGTCGGAACAGATACGCAGTATTTT. The V call is TRBV5-4, the J call TRBJ2-3; TRBD1 might be the D (7 bases). V was trimmed by 0 bases and J by 3 bases, leaving 14 bases between them. Germline CDR1 SGHNT, CDR2 YYREEE (reference sequence). CDR3 length equals 16 residues.

A few counts support this clone. J is TRBJ1-1 and V is TRBV6-4; TRBD1 matches at 8 bases. Trimming took 5 bases from V and 3 from J; bases not matched to a gene: 2. This CDR3 is 13 amino acids long. CDR1 is MRHNA, CDR2 SNTAGT, per germline. Written as DNA, the CDR3 is TGTGCCAGCAGTACGGACAGGGACACTGAAGCTTTCTTT. Protein product: CASSTDRDTEAFF.

The chain recombines TRBV7-8 with TRBJ1-2; no reliable D call. The CDR3 runs to 14 residues. Trimming left V 0 bases short and J 2 bases short, with 7 bases between. Germline loops: CDR1 SGHVS, CDR2 FQNEAQ. The CDR3 loop is CASSLAGGNYGYTF. As DNA, the CDR3 is TGTGCCAGCAGCTTAGCGGGAGGGAACTATGGCTACACCTTC.

The chain employs TRBV6-5 and TRBJ1-1; weak D call: TRBD1 (6 bases). CDR1 is MNHEY and CDR2 is SVGAGI in the germline V gene. V shed 6 bases and J shed 4 bases, with 9 bases lying between them. The CDR3 has 12 amino acids. DNA for the CDR3: TGTGCCAGCAGCACAGGGTTCACTGAAGCTTTCTTT. Its protein product is CASSTGFTEAFF.

V is TRBV3-1 (or the pseudogene TRBV3-2) and J is TRBJ1-1; 9 nucleotides match TRBD1. V lost 0 bases, J lost 3 bases, and 2 bases stayed unmatched. The germline V gene has CDR1 LGHDT and CDR2 YNNKEL (reference sequence). The CDR3 runs 15 residues. The CDR3 loop reads CASSQEHRGHTEAFF. The DNA for the CDR3 is TGTGCCAGCAGCCAAGAGCACAGGGGGCACACTGAAGCTTTCTTT.

The chain has TRBV2 and TRBJ1-5; possible D gene TRBD1, 6 bases. The germline gives CDR1 SNHLY, CDR2 FYNNEI. Trimming pared 7 bases from V and 5 bases from J, leaving 12 bases between. CDR3 size: 13 residues. DNA for the CDR3: TGTGCCAGCACCACAGGGTTACATCAGCCCCAGCATTTT. Translated: CASTTGLHQPQHF.

This clone was found once. V is TRBV3-1 (or the pseudogene TRBV3-2) and J is TRBJ2-1, with TRBD2 identical over 8 bases. Per the germline V gene, CDR1 is LGHDT and CDR2 is YNNKEL (reference sequence). The V segment lost 1 base and the J segment 9 bases; nucleotides outside the gene matches: 5. The CDR3 runs 14 residues. In DNA form, the CDR3 reads TGTGCCAGCAGCCAAGGTCGGGAGGGGGTTGAGCAGTTCTTC. Its protein product is CASSQGREGVEQFF.

This sequence joins TRBV7-2 and TRBJ1-1, with D perhaps TRBD1 (6 bases). The germline V gene has CDR1 SGHTA and CDR2 FQGNSA. CDR3 length: 14 amino acids. V was pared by 1 base and J by 4 bases, with 10 bases between. The DNA of the CDR3 is TGTGCCAGCAGCTTAGATGGCAGGGGCACTGAAGCTTTCTTT. Amino acid sequence: CASSLDGRGTEAFF.

V usage is TRBV27 and J usage is TRBJ2-3; 9 nucleotides match TRBD2. CDR1 is MNHEY, CDR2 SMNVEV, per germline (reference sequence). Trimming removed 3 bases from V and 6 bases from J; junction bases left unmatched: 4. The CDR3 runs 14 residues. In DNA, the CDR3 is TGTGCCAGCAGTTTTTTAGCGGGAGTGGATACGCAGTATTTT. It specifies CASSFLAGVDTQYF.

The chain employs TRBV5-4 and TRBJ2-2; no clear D gene. CDR1 and CDR2 from the germline V gene are SGHNT and YYREEE (reference sequence). This CDR3 is built from 13 residues. V was shortened by 3 bases and J by 6 bases, with 9 bases between the two germline ends. CDR3 residues: CASSWAAPGELFF. The CDR3 DNA sequence: TGTGCCAGCAGCTGGGCTGCCCCCGGGGAGCTGTTTTTT.

CDR3 region: CASRPAIRRRGRFNEAFF. The DNA for the CDR3 is TGTGCCAGCCGTCCCGCAATACGTCGCAGGGGGCGATTTAATGAAGCTTTCTTT. V gene TRBV27 combines with J gene TRBJ1-1, with TRBD1 matching 8 bases. Germline loops: CDR1 MNHEY, CDR2 SMNVEV (reference sequence). The CDR3 sequence is 18 residues long. The trim removed 8 bases at V and 7 bases at J, leaving 24 bases unmatched.

The chain couples TRBV2 to TRBJ2-2; possible D gene TRBD2, 5 bases. The CDR3 runs to 14 residues. Trimming took off 4 bases at V and 4 bases at J, with 10 bases between the two ends. Germline V lookup: CDR1 SNHLY, CDR2 FYNNEI. DNA of the CDR3: TGTGCCAGCAGTGCGGGGATCGGCACCGGGGAGCTGTTTTTT. This gives the protein CASSAGIGTGELFF.

This clone was recorded a few times. This chain uses TRBV4-1 with TRBJ1-1, with D possibly being TRBD1 (6 bases). The CDR3 runs to 14 residues. Trimming shortened V by 1 base and J by 8 bases, and 14 bases separated the two germline ends. The germline gives CDR1 MGHRA, CDR2 YSYEKL. The CDR3 coding sequence is TGCGCCAGCAGCCAAGTGAAGGACAGTGAAGAAGCTTTCTTT. It translates to CASSQVKDSEEAFF.